This TCR beta chain was sequenced during a study of human thymus T cells. Whole-study results and caveats: An apparent bias in V and J gene usage was seen in thymic and blood repertoires. Related research examined unrelated individuals and reported that their thymic repertoires overlapped highly.

To note about this clone: Its antigen is not known.

Looked up from germline, CDR1 is MGHRA and CDR2 is YSYEKL. V shed 4 bases, J shed 2 bases, and the junction held 7 bases outside the gene matches. The CDR3 is 16 residues long. Resections were taken during corrective heart surgery, and the thymus tissue came from these. Donation was from healthy Finnish infants who were having corrective surgery that addressed congenital heart defects. Profiling relied on immunoSEQ multiplex PCR, and the TCRdb table lists in-frame clones only, not all of them. The sample lists roughly 120,000 clones; just under 95% were seen once. The source is a boy less than two years old with a congenital heart defect but otherwise immunologically healthy. The chain combines TRBV4-1 with TRBJ2-3; 9 nucleotides line up with TRBD2. The specimen sequenced was thymus tissue. This CDR3 reads CASSRNSGGSTDTQYF. The CDR3 nucleotides are TGCGCCAGCAGCCGGAATAGCGGGGGCTCCACAGATACGCAGTATTTT.